These 27 T cell receptor beta chains were all obtained from the same sample, sequenced in a study of blood T cell repertoires in COVID-19. TCRdb keeps only in-frame clones here, not all; method: immunoSEQ multiplex PCR. This sample carries approximately 45,000 clones, about 87% of them seen once, and the ten largest clones take 1% to 1.5%. What was sequenced was peripheral blood. The receptors were sampled from a middle-aged woman with acute or convalescent COVID-19.

V and J are TRBV7-3 and TRBJ2-2; D may be TRBD1 (6 bases). V lost 3 bases to trimming and J lost 7 bases, with 6 bases between them. In germline, CDR1 is SGHTA, CDR2 FQGTGA. This CDR3 has 12 residues. CDR3 amino acids: CASSFRGGELFF. In DNA, the CDR3 is TGTGCCAGCAGCTTCAGGGGCGGGGAGCTGTTTTTT.

This rearrangement joins TRBV29-1 to TRBJ1-1; D might be TRBD1 (6 bases). Deletions cut 6 bases from V and 4 bases from J, with 12 bases between. Germline V gene sequence: CDR1 SQVTM, CDR2 ANQGSEA. The CDR3 consists of 12 residues. The CDR3 loop is CSVDRKGTEAFF. Here the CDR3 DNA reads TGCAGCGTAGACAGGAAGGGCACTGAAGCTTTCTTT.

This chain uses TRBV6-5 with TRBJ2-7; 8 bases agree with TRBD1. Looked up from germline, CDR1 is MNHEY and CDR2 is SVGAGI. CDR3 size: 14 residues. V trimming: 5 bases; J trimming: 0 bases; junction bases outside the gene matches: 3. CDR3 residues: CASSRQGPSYEQYF. CDR3 coding DNA: TGTGCCAGCAGTCGACAGGGGCCCTCCTACGAGCAGTACTTC.

V is TRBV19 and J is TRBJ1-1; the match to TRBD1 covers 9 bases. The length of the CDR3 is 17 residues. The germline V gene encodes CDR1 LNHDA and CDR2 SQIVND (reference sequence). J was trimmed by 3 bases and V by 3 bases; bases with no gene match: 11. DNA of the CDR3: TGTGCCAGTAGTATCGGACAGGGGAACGAGGTGGACACTGAAGCTTTCTTT. It specifies CASSIGQGNEVDTEAFF.

V usage is TRBV7-9 and J usage is TRBJ2-6; 10 nucleotides line up with TRBD1. V lost 1 base to trimming and J lost 2 bases; unmatched junction nucleotides: 5. Germline V gene sequence: CDR1 SEHNR, CDR2 FQNEAQ (reference sequence). The CDR3 loop spans 18 amino acids. CDR3 protein: CASSLGQGAVAGANVLTF. CDR3 nucleotides: TGTGCCAGCAGCTTAGGACAGGGGGCTGTTGCTGGGGCCAACGTCCTGACTTTC.

The gene calls are TRBV7-2 and TRBJ2-7, with 9 positions matching TRBD1. CDR1 and CDR2 from the germline V gene are SGHTA and FQGNSA. With 5 bases clipped from V and 4 bases from J, the junction kept 6 bases outside the gene matches. The CDR3 consists of 14 residues. The CDR3: CASSLDRGIYEQYF. The CDR3 DNA is TGTGCCAGCAGCCTAGACAGGGGGATATACGAGCAGTACTTC. The variable domain in full, completed from reference TRBV7-2 and TRBJ2-7, reads GAGVSQSPSNKVTEKGKDVELRCDPISGHTALYWYRQSLGQGLEFLIYFQGNSAPDKSGLPSDRFSAERTGGSVSTLTIQRTQQEDSAVYLCASSLDRGIYEQYFGPGTRLTVT.

V gene TRBV3-1 (or the pseudogene TRBV3-2) combines with J gene TRBJ2-7; D unresolved. CDR1 and CDR2 from the germline V gene are LGHDT and YNNKEL (reference sequence). The CDR3 sequence is 13 residues long. V lost 0 bases and J 4 bases, leaving 7 bases between the germline ends. Written as DNA, the CDR3 is TGTGCCAGCAGCCAAGATCGGGTTTACGAGCAGTACTTC. This gives the protein CASSQDRVYEQYF.

The chain combines TRBV6-2 or TRBV6-3 with TRBJ1-2; D unclear. Germline CDR1 MNHEY, CDR2 SVGEGT. The CDR3 length is 11 residues. Trimming stripped 2 bases from V and 8 bases from J, with 6 bases between. CDR3 coding DNA: TGTGCCAGCAGTTACCTTAGAGGCTACACCTTC. Amino acids: CASSYLRGYTF.

The chain carries TRBV27 and TRBJ1-1; tentatively, D is TRBD1 (6 bases). With 4 bases removed from V and 7 bases from J, the gap between germline ends came to 16 bases. This CDR3 region has 14 residues. From germline, CDR1 is MNHEY and CDR2 SMNVEV (reference sequence). The CDR3 region is CASSSLGGLIEAFF. The DNA for the CDR3 is TGTGCCAGCAGTTCCCTCGGGGGGCTTATTGAAGCTTTCTTT.

This clone was counted once. CDR3 nucleotide sequence: TGTGCCAGCAGCATCCGGGACAGAAATCAGCCCCAGCATTTT. This codes for CASSIRDRNQPQHF. The rearrangement links TRBV5-8 to TRBJ1-5; TRBD1 agrees at 7 bases. V lost 4 bases, J lost 4 bases, and 5 bases stayed unmatched. In germline, CDR1 is SGHTS, CDR2 YDEGEE. The CDR3 is 14 residues long.

The chain couples TRBV19 to TRBJ1-1, with 7 nucleotides matching TRBD1. CDR1 and CDR2 from the germline V gene are LNHDA and SQIVND (reference sequence). The CDR3 consists of 13 residues. V trimming: 8 bases; J trimming: 3 bases; junction bases outside the gene matches: 6. For the CDR3, the DNA is TGTGCCAGTGGCCGGGACAGTGACACTGAAGCTTTCTTT. Protein sequence: CASGRDSDTEAFF.

J is TRBJ1-2 and V is TRBV15; D unclear. The germline V and J ends were trimmed by 1 base and 6 bases, with 6 bases remaining between them. The CDR3 contains 12 residues. Germline V gene data show CDR1 as LNHNV and CDR2 as YYDKDF (reference sequence). The CDR3 coding sequence is TGTGCCACCAGCAGAGCTAGAGATGGCTACACCTTC. It translates to CATSRARDGYTF.

The chain links TRBV28 to TRBJ2-2; D unclear. Trimming removed 5 bases from V and 4 bases from J, with 11 bases in between. CDR3 length: 14 amino acids. The germline V gene has CDR1 MDHEN and CDR2 SYDVKM. The CDR3 bases are TGTGCCAGCAGTAAAACATCCCGCACCGGGGAGCTGTTTTTT. Translating it yields CASSKTSRTGELFF.

The chain links TRBV7-9 to TRBJ1-4; D possibly corresponds to TRBD1 (5 bases). From germline, CDR1 is SEHNR and CDR2 FQNEAQ (reference sequence). Between the trimmed V and J ends, which lost 4 bases and 8 bases, there was a span of 14 bases. The CDR3 length is 14 residues. The CDR3 here is CASSYGDSAEKLFF. The CDR3 nucleotides are TGTGCCAGCAGCTACGGGGACTCGGCCGAAAAACTGTTTTTT.

This clone was observed a handful of times. Other nucleotide sequences in the sample specify the same CDR3. The V call is TRBV18, the J call TRBJ1-1, with a weak D call TRBD1 (5 bases). CDR3 length: 14 amino acids. The V end was cut by 2 bases, the J end by 4 bases, with 11 bases between. Germline CDR1 reads KGHSH; CDR2 reads LQKENI. CDR3 sequence: CASSPGREATEAFF. As DNA, the CDR3 is TGTGCCAGCTCACCAGGCAGGGAGGCCACTGAAGCTTTCTTT.

The rearrangement links TRBV2 to TRBJ1-1, with 7 bases matching TRBD1. The CDR3 has 14 amino acids. J lost 1 base, V lost 2 bases, and 1 base had no gene match. Germline CDR1 SNHLY, CDR2 FYNNEI. CDR3 coding DNA: TGTGCCAGCAGTGAAAACAGGGGGAACACTGAAGCTTTCTTT. Its translation: CASSENRGNTEAFF.

This sequence joins TRBV7-9 and TRBJ1-5; TRBD1 aligns across 7 bases. V dropped 5 bases and J dropped 6; count of bases not matched to a gene: 4. CDR3 length equals 13 residues. Germline lookup yields CDR1 SEHNR and CDR2 FQNEAQ (reference sequence). CDR3 sequence: CASSDREFQPQHF. In DNA form, the CDR3 reads TGTGCCAGCAGCGACAGGGAGTTTCAGCCCCAGCATTTT.

This chain links TRBV4-1 with TRBJ2-1; the D gene is possibly TRBD2 (5 bases). The CDR3 runs 15 residues. Deletions cut 4 bases from V and 12 bases from J, with 22 bases between. Germline V CDR1 and CDR2: MGHRA, YSYEKL. The DNA of the CDR3 is TGCGCCAGCAGCCTGAACCTAGCAAGTAATGTTGGGCAGTTCTTC. Translated, it gives CASSLNLASNVGQFF.

This chain connects TRBV12-3 or TRBV12-4 to TRBJ1-5, with TRBD1 as a possible D gene (5 bases). Trimming removed 7 bases from V and 4 bases from J, with 11 bases in between. This CDR3 has 13 residues. CDR3 region: CASTWGGNQPQHF. The CDR3 region has the DNA TGTGCCAGCACCTGGGGGGGAAATCAGCCCCAGCATTTT.

The V gene is TRBV2, the J gene TRBJ1-2; TRBD1 is a possible D gene (5 bases). The V gene lost 10 bases and the J gene lost 8 bases, with 20 bases spanning the gap. The CDR3 length is 13 residues. CDR1 SNHLY and CDR2 FYNNEI come from the germline V gene. The CDR3 sequence is CATLSQEWGGYTF. The CDR3 bases are TGTGCCACCCTCTCCCAAGAATGGGGCGGCTACACCTTC.

CDR3 in DNA: TGTGCCAGCAGCCTTTCCGGGGGGTCGAACACTGAAGCTTTCTTT. Amino acids: CASSLSGGSNTEAFF. The chain has TRBV3-1 (or the pseudogene TRBV3-2) and TRBJ1-1; D possibly corresponds to TRBD1 (5 bases). From germline, CDR1 is LGHDT and CDR2 YNNKEL (reference sequence). The V gene lost 4 bases and the J gene lost 1 base, with 13 bases spanning the gap. The CDR3 is made up of 15 amino acids.

This clone was recorded a few times. The chain is built from TRBV9 and TRBJ2-7, with D possibly TRBD1 on 6 matching bases. This CDR3 region has 14 residues. V was cut by 0 bases and J by 7 bases, with 14 bases left in between. CDR1 and CDR2 (germline): SGDLS, YYNGEE. The CDR3 protein is CASSVDREVGEQYF. For the CDR3, the DNA is TGTGCCAGCAGCGTAGACAGGGAAGTAGGTGAGCAGTACTTC.

The genes are TRBV27 and TRBJ2-3, with 13 bases lining up with TRBD2. The CDR3 is 15 residues long. The V and J ends lost 4 bases and 6 bases, in that order; junction bases with no gene match: 4. Germline V gene lookup returns CDR1 MNHEY and CDR2 SMNVEV (reference sequence). The CDR3 spells CASSYGTSGADTQYF. The CDR3 nucleotides are TGTGCCAGCAGTTATGGGACTAGCGGGGCGGATACGCAGTATTTT.

This chain connects TRBV19 to TRBJ1-5, with 7 bases fitting TRBD1. Germline V gene lookup returns CDR1 LNHDA and CDR2 SQIVND (reference sequence). The CDR3 runs to 15 residues. The V segment lost 1 base and the J segment 6 bases; nucleotides outside the gene matches: 6. CDR3 coding DNA: TGTGCCAGTAGTATAGGACAGGGTTGGGGTCAGCCCCAGCATTTT. This translates into CASSIGQGWGQPQHF. The full variable domain, in which reference TRBV19 and TRBJ1-5 provide the parts outside the CDR3, is DGGITQSPKYLFRKEGQNVTLSCEQNLNHDAMYWYRQDPGQGLRLIYYSQIVNDFQKGDIAEGYSVSREKKESFPLTVTSAQKNPTAFYLCASSIGQGWGQPQHFGDGTRLSIL.

A single count supports this clone. The rearrangement joins TRBV28 to TRBJ1-4; no clear D gene. Germline V gene sequence: CDR1 MDHEN, CDR2 SYDVKM. CDR3 length equals 17 residues. Trimming stripped 5 bases from V and 8 bases from J, with 24 bases between. The CDR3 here is CASSTPFARGSSEKLFF. The CDR3 nucleotides read TGTGCCAGCAGTACACCCTTCGCCCGGGGAAGTAGCGAAAAACTGTTTTTT.

This sequence joins TRBV9 and TRBJ1-3; 7 bases are shared with TRBD1. The length of the CDR3 is 16 residues. The V gene end was trimmed by 4 bases and the J gene end by 2 bases; junction bases not matched to a gene: 9. Germline lookup yields CDR1 SGDLS and CDR2 YYNGEE. CDR3 DNA: TGTGCCAGCAGCCCCGGACAGGTTAGGACTGGAAACACCATATATTTT. Translated, it gives CASSPGQVRTGNTIYF.

V gene TRBV6-5 combines with J gene TRBJ1-1, with TRBD1 matching over 9 bases. This CDR3 comprises 15 residues. With V trimmed by 4 bases and J by 3 bases, 6 bases remained unmatched. Germline CDR1 reads MNHEY; CDR2 reads SVGAGI. This CDR3 reads CASSSRGQGYTEAFF. The CDR3 region has the DNA TGTGCCAGCAGTTCCCGGGGACAGGGATACACTGAAGCTTTCTTT.